Following are 26 T cell receptor beta chains from one sample sequenced in a study of T-cell reconstitution after alpha-beta-depleted transplantation in children. Preparation of the TCRbeta library was carried out with unique molecular identifiers. TCRdb recomputed calls from the PCR reads with MiXCR, one row per CDR3 protein. The sample yields over 450,000 distinct CDR3 sequences, 8% to 11% seen once. The sample was PBMCs, taken before TCRalphabeta/CD19-depleted stem cell transplant. The source of these receptors is a child aged 2-15 years with inherited bone marrow failure, due to receive a stem cell transplant.

The sample holds many counts of this clonotype. The genes are TRBV4-1 and TRBJ2-4; maybe TRBD1 (6 bases). Germline V gives CDR1 MGHRA, CDR2 YSYEKL. With 1 base removed from V and 10 bases from J, the gap between germline ends came to 14 bases. The CDR3 has 14 residues. Written as DNA, the CDR3 is TGCGCCAGCAGCCAAGGTAGAGGGACACGAATTCAGTACTTC. It encodes CASSQGRGTRIQYF.

This clonotype was counted ten times or more. The gene calls are TRBV29-1 and TRBJ1-1, with unresolved D. V was trimmed by 3 bases and J by 1 base, leaving 9 bases between them. Germline V gene sequence: CDR1 SQVTM, CDR2 ANQGSEA. CDR3 length: 13 amino acids. The CDR3 is CSVDVGANTEAFF. The CDR3 DNA is TGCAGCGTTGACGTAGGTGCGAACACTGAAGCTTTCTTT.

At least ten counts were recorded for this clonotype. The V and J genes are TRBV12-3 or TRBV12-4 and TRBJ2-5, with 7 bases that match TRBD2. CDR3 length: 15 amino acids. Germline trimming cut 6 bases from V and 5 bases from J; bases unmatched to any gene: 12. The CDR3 loop is CASSPRAGDGETQYF. The CDR3 nucleotides read TGTGCCAGCAGCCCTAGGGCGGGAGACGGGGAGACCCAGTACTTC.

The table lists this clonotype with many counts. The V and J genes are TRBV4-2 and TRBJ2-1, with TRBD2 matching over 7 bases. The junction had 12 bases not matched to a gene; V was cut back by 4 bases and J by 9 bases. This CDR3 spans 15 amino acids. Germline assignment: CDR1 LGHNA and CDR2 YNFKEQ. The CDR3 reads CASSLPGTTGGEQFF. The CDR3 coding sequence is TGTGCCAGCAGCCTCCCCGGGACTACCGGTGGTGAGCAGTTCTTC.

There are many counts of this clonotype. Here the CDR3 reads CSANLAGSYNEQFF. DNA for the CDR3: TGCAGTGCTAATCTAGCGGGCTCCTACAATGAGCAGTTCTTC. The chain is built from TRBV20-1 and TRBJ2-1; TRBD2 agrees at 8 bases. The junction had 2 bases not matched to a gene; V was cut back by 4 bases and J by 0 bases. The CDR3 is 14 amino acids. From germline, CDR1 is DFQATT and CDR2 SNEGSKA (reference sequence).

This clonotype was seen repeatedly, ten times or more. The rearrangement uses TRBV29-1 and TRBJ2-1; 11 bases fit TRBD2. This CDR3 is built from 14 residues. Trimming cost V 3 bases and J 7 bases; bases outside gene matches: 5. Germline loops: CDR1 SQVTM, CDR2 ANQGSEA. CDR3 in amino acids: CSVDRGTSGNEQFF. CDR3 DNA: TGCAGCGTTGACCGCGGGACTAGCGGTAATGAGCAGTTCTTC.

This clonotype was found many times. V usage is TRBV4-2 and J usage is TRBJ1-2; 10 positions match TRBD1. Germline lookup yields CDR1 LGHNA and CDR2 YNFKEQ. V dropped 3 bases and J dropped 4; count of bases not matched to a gene: 2. The CDR3 is 14 amino acids. CDR3 sequence reads: CASSQGQGSYGYTF. The CDR3 bases are TGTGCCAGCAGCCAGGGACAGGGGAGCTATGGCTACACCTTC.

This clonotype appeared a few times. The J gene is TRBJ2-5, the V gene TRBV5-6; a possible D gene is TRBD1 (6 bases). V dropped 1 base and J dropped 1 base, with 17 bases sitting between them. CDR1 and CDR2 from the germline V gene are SGHDT and YYEEEE. CDR3 length: 17 residues. The CDR3 reads CASSLRLGLGGQETQYF. The CDR3 nucleotides read TGTGCCAGCAGCTTGCGACTTGGCCTAGGGGGCCAAGAGACCCAGTACTTC. Combining the CDR3 with reference TRBV5-6 and TRBJ2-5 gives the whole variable domain DAGVTQSPTHLIKTRGQQVTLRCSPKSGHDTVSWYQQALGQGPQFIFQYYEEEERQRGNFPDRFSGHQFPNYSSELNVNALLLGDSALYLCASSLRLGLGGQETQYFGPGTRLLVL.

The chain uses TRBV4-3 and TRBJ2-1; D remains unclear. V dropped 0 bases and J dropped 6 bases, with 3 bases sitting between them. Germline CDR1 is LGHNA and CDR2 is YSLEER. The CDR3 runs 12 residues. This CDR3 reads CASSQDTNEQFF. Written as DNA, the CDR3 is TGCGCCAGCAGCCAAGATACCAATGAGCAGTTCTTC.

This clonotype was observed many times. The chain employs TRBV7-6 and TRBJ2-7; perhaps TRBD2 as D (5 bases). Trimming took off 1 base at V and 6 bases at J, with 16 bases between the two ends. This CDR3 has 15 residues. Germline loops: CDR1 SGHVS, CDR2 FNYEAQ. CDR3 residues: CASSLDLLDPSEQYF. The CDR3 nucleotides are TGTGCCAGCAGCTTAGATCTACTAGACCCATCCGAGCAGTACTTC.

The chain combines TRBV5-1 with TRBJ2-1, with a possible D match to TRBD2 (5 bases). Germline-derived CDR1 and CDR2 are SGHRS and YFSETQ. The CDR3 sequence is 13 residues long. The germline V and J ends were trimmed by 2 bases and 9 bases, with 12 bases remaining between them. CDR3 in amino acids: CASSFDEGLEQFF. The CDR3 DNA sequence: TGCGCCAGCAGCTTTGATGAGGGCCTTGAGCAGTTCTTC.

This clonotype has at least ten counts. The genes are TRBV5-1 and TRBJ2-7, with 16 bases aligning to TRBD2. The germline V gene has CDR1 SGHRS and CDR2 YFSETQ. This CDR3 is built from 19 residues. The V and J ends lost 4 bases and 0 bases, in that order; junction bases with no gene match: 10. In nucleotides, the CDR3 is TGCGCCAGCAGCACCTCCGGGACTAGCGGGAGGGGCGTCTCCTACGAGCAGTACTTC. Protein sequence: CASSTSGTSGRGVSYEQYF.

In this sample, this clonotype turned up many times. The chain is built from TRBV24-1 and TRBJ2-1, with TRBD2 matching over 14 bases. The germline V gene has CDR1 KGHDR and CDR2 SFDVKD. The trim removed 2 bases at V and 16 bases at J, leaving 6 bases unmatched. This CDR3 comprises 14 residues. This chain's CDR3 is CATSDSGTSGSPFF. CDR3 sequence (DNA): TGTGCCACCAGTGATTCCGGGACTAGCGGGAGTCCATTCTTC.

This clonotype has a count of ten or more. V is TRBV5-1 and J is TRBJ2-2; perhaps TRBD2 as D (6 bases). The CDR3 is 16 residues long. Germline loops: CDR1 SGHRS, CDR2 YFSETQ. Trimming removed 1 base from V and 5 bases from J, with 15 bases in between. The CDR3: CASSLSPGVYTGELFF. The CDR3 DNA is TGCGCCAGCAGCTTGAGCCCGGGAGTTTATACCGGGGAGCTGTTTTTT.

This clonotype was recorded many times. This sequence joins TRBV7-8 and TRBJ2-3, with D perhaps matching TRBD2 (5 bases). Trimming removed 5 bases from V and 6 bases from J, with 18 bases in between. In germline, CDR1 is SGHVS, CDR2 FQNEAQ. The CDR3 spans 15 residues. CDR3 residues: CASSPRAGLVDTQYF. CDR3 in DNA: TGTGCCAGCAGCCCGCGGGCAGGATTAGTGGATACGCAGTATTTT.

In this sample, this clonotype turned up many times. The chain carries TRBV12-3 or TRBV12-4 and TRBJ2-1; no reliable D call. V was shortened by 5 bases and J by 5 bases, with 7 bases between the two germline ends. This CDR3 comprises 12 residues. The CDR3 sequence is CASSADHNEQFF. The CDR3 coding sequence is TGTGCCAGCAGTGCTGATCACAATGAGCAGTTCTTC.

The rearrangement uses TRBV20-1 and TRBJ2-7; TRBD2 is a possible D gene (5 bases). CDR1 DFQATT and CDR2 SNEGSKA come from the germline V gene (reference sequence). The V end was cut by 3 bases, the J end by 2 bases, with 11 bases between. This CDR3 is 13 amino acids long. Here the CDR3 DNA reads TGCAGTGCTAGGGGGAAGCGGACCTACGAGCAGTACTTC. Translated, it gives CSARGKRTYEQYF.

V and J are TRBV27 and TRBJ2-7, with unresolved D. Germline CDR1 MNHEY, CDR2 SMNVEV (reference sequence). The ends were cut back, 0 bases at V and 2 bases at J, with 11 bases in the middle. The CDR3 has 15 amino acids. CDR3 protein: CASSLSAFTPYEQYF. CDR3 in DNA: TGTGCCAGCAGTTTATCGGCCTTTACACCCTACGAGCAGTACTTC.

This clonotype has only a few counts. The junction does not match germline at one end; this may be a read error. The chain carries TRBV12-3 or TRBV12-4 and TRBJ1-2; possibly TRBD1 for D (6 bases). The CDR3 covers 11 residues. The CDR3 sequence: CASSLRGHLIF. CDR3 bases: TGTGCCAGCAGTTTACGGGGACATCTAATCTTC.

This clonotype was found many times. The chain joins TRBV11-2 to TRBJ2-1; tentative D call: TRBD2 (6 bases). The CDR3 is 14 amino acids. The V gene lost 5 bases and the J gene lost 4 bases, with 12 bases spanning the gap. CDR1 is SGHAT and CDR2 is FQNNGV in the germline V gene. DNA of the CDR3: TGTGCCAGCAGCCGACTAGTAACGTACAATGAGCAGTTCTTC. Protein product: CASSRLVTYNEQFF.

The chain has TRBV12-3 or TRBV12-4 and TRBJ2-7; 7 nucleotides agree with TRBD1. The CDR3 has 13 amino acids. Trimming removed 8 bases from V and 0 bases from J; junction bases left unmatched: 4. CDR3 coding DNA: TGTGCCAGCCACAGGGGCCACTCCTACGAGCAGTACTTC. This gives the protein CASHRGHSYEQYF.

Points on this clonotype: A much more abundant neighbour one base away suggests this may be a read error. The rearrangement links TRBV27 to TRBJ2-7; D perhaps matches TRBD2 (5 bases). Germline CDR1 and CDR2: MNHEY and SMNVEV (reference sequence). This CDR3 contains 12 residues. CDR3 in DNA: TGTGCCAGCAGTTTGAGGGTGGCCGAGCAGCACTTC. Translated, it gives CASSLRVAEQHF.

Many counts were recorded for this clonotype. The chain uses TRBV29-1 and TRBJ2-7, with 10 nucleotides matching TRBD1. The CDR3 is 13 residues long. Per germline, CDR1 SQVTM and CDR2 ANQGSEA. With V trimmed by 2 bases and J by 6 bases, 4 bases remained unmatched. The CDR3 is CSVERDRGFEQYF. CDR3 nucleotide sequence: TGCAGCGTTGAACGGGACAGGGGATTCGAGCAGTACTTC.

This clonotype was seen more than once but under ten times. V is TRBV7-8 and J is TRBJ2-3, with D possibly matching TRBD2 (6 bases). The CDR3 covers 16 residues. With 1 base removed from V and 7 bases from J, the gap between germline ends came to 18 bases. The germline V gene has CDR1 SGHVS and CDR2 FQNEAQ. CDR3 coding DNA: TGTGCCAGCAGCTTAGGTCGTCTCGGCGGGACCAATACGCAGTATTTT. Translation gives CASSLGRLGGTNTQYF.

About this clonotype itself: In this CDR3 the conserved last residue, phenylalanine or tryptophan, is missing, so a read error is likely. This chain connects TRBV7-2 to TRBJ2-1; 12 bases are shared with TRBD2. CDR1 is SGHTA, CDR2 FQGNSA, per germline. The CDR3 contains 15 residues. The ends lost 3 bases at V and 4 bases at J; junction bases unmatched: 1. The CDR3 sequence: CASSFGTSGYNEQFC. CDR3 coding DNA: TGTGCCAGCAGCTTCGGGACTAGCGGGTACAATGAGCAGTTCTGC.

V usage is TRBV5-1 and J usage is TRBJ2-5, with D perhaps matching TRBD2 (6 bases). Trimming stripped 0 bases from V and 2 bases from J, with 14 bases between. Germline CDR1 reads SGHRS; CDR2 reads YFSETQ. The length of the CDR3 is 16 residues. CDR3 DNA: TGCGCCAGCAGCTTGGGGCGGGGCCCCTTTCAAGAGACCCAGTACTTC. It specifies CASSLGRGPFQETQYF.